These 9 T cell receptor beta chains came from one sample sequenced in a study of persistence of HIV-infected CD4 T cells. The stimulus was an HIV-1 Gag 15-mer peptide pool, about 1.1 ug/peptide/mL. CD4+ T cells upregulating both CD40 ligand and CD69 were sorted as responding cells. No antigen is known for these receptors. The libraries were made with immunoSEQ version 4 in survey mode. Clones were read by immunoSEQ multiplex PCR, and TCRdb kept only the in-frame ones, dropping some. The sample lists more than 30,000 clones, approximately 70% occurring once. The starting material was CD4+ T cells sorted from PBMCs after roughly 19-hour stimulation, obtained from a patient who received antiretroviral therapy. The source of these receptors is an adult man with HIV who was CMV-seropositive.

The CDR3 bases are TGTGCCAGCCTAGAGGGGGCGTATTCACCCCTCCACTTT. Translated: CASLEGAYSPLHF. The chain carries TRBV2 and TRBJ1-6; 7 nucleotides line up with TRBD1. Losses at the gene ends were 8 bases for V and 8 bases for J; bases not matched to a gene: 6. The CDR3 has 13 residues. The germline V gene has CDR1 SNHLY and CDR2 FYNNEI.

Relative to its sample, this clone is medium-sized. The rearrangement joins TRBV28 to TRBJ2-2; TRBD1 agrees at 9 bases. The V gene's germline CDR1 is MDHEN and CDR2 SYDVKM. The CDR3 consists of 16 residues. V lost 2 bases, J lost 4 bases, and 5 bases stayed unmatched. DNA of the CDR3: TGTGCCAGCAGTTTAGGGGAGACAGGGGGCACCGGGGAGCTGTTTTTT. Amino acids: CASSLGETGGTGELFF.

The chain recombines TRBV21-1 with TRBJ2-7; the table gives TRBD2 as D, unverified against the DNA. TRBV21-1 is termed a pseudogene. This CDR3 region has 20 residues. The CDR3 DNA is TGTGCCAGCAGCAAAATGAAGGGACAACTAGCGGGGGGGCGGAATTACGAGCAGTACTTC. Translating it yields CASSKMKGQLAGGRNYEQYF.

The table lists this clone with a count of one. V gene TRBV12-3 or TRBV12-4 combines with J gene TRBJ1-1; D gene unclear. This CDR3 comprises 12 residues. Trimming removed 6 bases from V and 7 bases from J, with 12 bases in between. CDR3 amino acids: CASSSGLFEAFF. CDR3 DNA sequence: TGTGCCAGCAGCTCCGGGCTTTTTGAAGCTTTCTTT.

V and J are TRBV11-3 and TRBJ2-1, with D possibly being TRBD1 (7 bases). Trimming stripped 6 bases from V and 4 bases from J, with 13 bases between. The CDR3 has 14 residues. Germline-derived CDR1 and CDR2 are SGHNT and YENEEA. The CDR3 is CASSPGGSYNEQFF. The CDR3, as DNA: TGTGCCAGCAGTCCAGGGGGGTCATACAATGAGCAGTTCTTC. The complete variable domain, with remaining parts taken from reference TRBV11-3 and TRBJ2-1, reads EAGVVQSPRYKIIEKKQPVAFWCNPISGHNTLYWYLQNLGQGPELLIRYENEEAVDDSQLPKDRFSAERLKGVDSTLKIQPAELGDSAVYLCASSPGGSYNEQFFGPGTRLTVL.

The rearrangement joins TRBV6-5 to TRBJ2-3, with 9 bases aligning to TRBD2. CDR1 is MNHEY and CDR2 is SVGAGI in the germline V gene. The CDR3 length is 15 residues. Germline trimming cut 8 bases from V and 3 bases from J; bases unmatched to any gene: 9. As DNA, the CDR3 is TGTGCCAGCCGGGGGGCTAGCGGGGTAACAGATACGCAGTATTTT. It yields the protein CASRGASGVTDTQYF.

The table lists this clone with a count of one. This sequence joins TRBV29-1 and TRBJ1-1; 7 bases agree with TRBD1. Germline assignment: CDR1 SQVTM and CDR2 ANQGSEA. The CDR3 runs 12 residues. V gave up 4 bases and J gave up 5 bases; unmatched junction bases: 4. CDR3 sequence reads: CSVGQGRTEAFF. CDR3 nucleotides: TGCAGCGTTGGACAGGGTAGGACTGAAGCTTTCTTT. Full variable domain (remainder filled in from reference TRBV29-1 and TRBJ1-1): SAVISQKPSRDICQRGTSLTIQCQVDSQVTMMFWYRQQPGQSLTLIATANQGSEATYESGFVIDKFPISRPNLTFSTLTVSNMSPEDSSIYLCSVGQGRTEAFFGQGTRLTVV.

The chain joins TRBV7-6 to TRBJ1-3, with a possible D match to TRBD1 (6 bases). Trimming pared 8 bases from V and 1 base from J, leaving 12 bases between. Germline V gives CDR1 SGHVS, CDR2 FNYEAQ. The CDR3 has 14 amino acids. The CDR3 DNA is TGTGCCAGCCGACCAGGGGTTTCTGGAAACACCATATATTTT. It encodes CASRPGVSGNTIYF.

The rearrangement joins TRBV2 to TRBJ2-2, with TRBD2 matching over 7 bases. The germline V gene encodes CDR1 SNHLY and CDR2 FYNNEI. The CDR3 length is 17 residues. V shed 4 bases and J 0 bases; nucleotides not matched to a gene: 8. Here the CDR3 reads CASSVPSSGANTGELFF. CDR3 DNA: TGTGCCAGCAGTGTCCCCTCGAGCGGGGCGAACACCGGGGAGCTGTTTTTT.